The entry below gives a single T cell receptor beta chain sequence along with its context. Its antigen is not known. The length of the CDR3 is 15 residues. Germline CDR1 MNHEY, CDR2 SMNVEV (reference sequence). The data are from a study of post-analysis software for immune sequencing data. Study observations and caveats: In patients, about 5 TRBV segments were more frequent than in controls, with TRBV5-6, TRBV5-1 and TRBV20-1 among them.

TCR beta cDNA libraries included unique molecular identifiers. Input amounts of 1 to 10 million T cells were used. These gave 500,000 or so cDNA molecules, so each molecule approximated one T cell. TCRdb re-called the PCR reads with MiXCR, one entry per CDR3 protein. This sample has under 650,000 distinct CDR3 sequences, with roughly 45% found just once. The material sequenced was blood. The TCR was taken from a girl aged 10-17 years with multiple sclerosis. The rearrangement joins TRBV27 to TRBJ2-4, with D perhaps TRBD1 (5 bases). Matching the DNA end better, TRBJ2-7 makes the J call doubtful. The CDR3 DNA follows: TGTGCCAGCAGTTTAACAGGCAGGGCTGTTTACGAGCAGTACTTC. Its translation is CASSLTGRAVYEQYF.